This T cell receptor beta chain was recorded in a study of beta chain features in type 1 diabetes. Germline V gives CDR1 SEHNR, CDR2 FQNEAQ (reference sequence). The ends were cut back, 5 bases at V and 0 bases at J, with 11 bases in the middle. The CDR3 is 14 residues long. All of the isolated RNA was reverse transcribed, so expressed TCRB transcripts were sequenced. Assay used: immunoSEQ multiplex PCR; TCRdb lists only in-frame clones, some missing. The sample lists about 220,000 clones; approximately 11% were seen once. This clone was recorded many times. The specimen sequenced was central memory CD4+ T cells from blood. The V gene is TRBV7-9, the J gene TRBJ2-7; D not resolved. This TCR came from a man between 18 and 29 years old in good health. The CDR3 here is CASSGTLSSYEQYF. CDR3 nucleotide sequence: TGTGCCAGCAGCGGTACCTTAAGCTCCTACGAGCAGTACTTC.